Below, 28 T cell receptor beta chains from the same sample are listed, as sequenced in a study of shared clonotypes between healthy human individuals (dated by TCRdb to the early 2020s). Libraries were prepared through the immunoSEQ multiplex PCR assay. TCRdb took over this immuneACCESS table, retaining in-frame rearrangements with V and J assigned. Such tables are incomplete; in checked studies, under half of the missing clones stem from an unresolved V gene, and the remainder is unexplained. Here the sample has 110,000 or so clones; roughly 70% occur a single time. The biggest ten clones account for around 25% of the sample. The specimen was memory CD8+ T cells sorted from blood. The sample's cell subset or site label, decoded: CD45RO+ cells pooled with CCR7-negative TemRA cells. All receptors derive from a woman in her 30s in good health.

DNA for the CDR3: TGTGCCAGCAGCTTACCCGACAGTATTGGAACCGGGGAGCTGTTTTTT. Its protein product is CASSLPDSIGTGELFF. The V and J genes are TRBV5-4 and TRBJ2-2, with D possibly TRBD1 on 5 matching bases. CDR1 and CDR2 (germline): SGHNT, YYREEE (reference sequence). V was cut by 2 bases and J by 5 bases, with 16 bases left in between. This CDR3 is built from 16 residues.

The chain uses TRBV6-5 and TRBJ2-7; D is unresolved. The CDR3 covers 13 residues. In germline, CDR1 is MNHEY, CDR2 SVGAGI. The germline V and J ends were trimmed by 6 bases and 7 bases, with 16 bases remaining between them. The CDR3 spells CASSFYPNPEQYF. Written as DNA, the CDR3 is TGTGCCAGCAGCTTCTACCCCAACCCGGAGCAGTACTTC.

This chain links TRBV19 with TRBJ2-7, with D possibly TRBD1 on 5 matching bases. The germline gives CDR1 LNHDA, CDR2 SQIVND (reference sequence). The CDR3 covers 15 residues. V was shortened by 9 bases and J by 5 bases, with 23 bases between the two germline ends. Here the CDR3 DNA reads TGTGCCAGCAGCCTAGGGGCGGCTAGTTTTAACGAGCAGTACTTC. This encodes CASSLGAASFNEQYF.

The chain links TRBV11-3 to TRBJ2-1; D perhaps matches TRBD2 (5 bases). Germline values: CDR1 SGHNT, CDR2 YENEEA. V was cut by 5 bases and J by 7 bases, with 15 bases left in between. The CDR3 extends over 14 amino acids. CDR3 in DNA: TGTGCCAGCAGCCTCGGGCCGACGGGGAATGAGCAGTTCTTC. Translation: CASSLGPTGNEQFF.

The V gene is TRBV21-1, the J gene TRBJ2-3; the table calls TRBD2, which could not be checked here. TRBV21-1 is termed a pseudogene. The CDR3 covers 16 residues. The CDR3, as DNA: TGTGCCAGCAGGGGGGGTATAGCAGTCATGCAAGATACGCAGTATTTT. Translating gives CASRGGIAVMQDTQYF.

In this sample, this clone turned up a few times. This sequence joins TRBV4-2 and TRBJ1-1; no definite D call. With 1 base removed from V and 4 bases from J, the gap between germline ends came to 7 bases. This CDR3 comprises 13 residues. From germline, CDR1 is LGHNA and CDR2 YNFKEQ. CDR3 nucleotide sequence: TGTGCCAGCAGCCAAGGGGTGGCCACTGAAGCTTTCTTT. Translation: CASSQGVATEAFF.

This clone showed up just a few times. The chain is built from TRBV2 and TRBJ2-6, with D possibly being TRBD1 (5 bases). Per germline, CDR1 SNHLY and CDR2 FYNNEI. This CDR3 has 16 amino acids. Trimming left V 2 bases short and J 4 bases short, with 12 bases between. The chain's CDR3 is CASSEIPGIGANVLTF. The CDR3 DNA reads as TGTGCCAGCAGTGAAATACCAGGGATAGGGGCCAACGTCCTGACTTTC.

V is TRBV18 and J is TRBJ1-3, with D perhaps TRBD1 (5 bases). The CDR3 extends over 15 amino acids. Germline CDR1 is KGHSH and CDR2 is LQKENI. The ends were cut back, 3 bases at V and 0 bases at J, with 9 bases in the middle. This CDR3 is CASSPGDLSGNTIYF. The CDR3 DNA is TGTGCCAGCTCACCTGGGGACCTCTCTGGAAACACCATATATTTT. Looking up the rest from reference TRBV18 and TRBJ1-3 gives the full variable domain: NAGVMQNPRHLVRRRGQEARLRCSPMKGHSHVYWYRQLPEEGLKFMVYLQKENIIDESGMPKERFSAEFPKEGPSILRIQQVVRGDSAAYFCASSPGDLSGNTIYFGEGSWLTVV.

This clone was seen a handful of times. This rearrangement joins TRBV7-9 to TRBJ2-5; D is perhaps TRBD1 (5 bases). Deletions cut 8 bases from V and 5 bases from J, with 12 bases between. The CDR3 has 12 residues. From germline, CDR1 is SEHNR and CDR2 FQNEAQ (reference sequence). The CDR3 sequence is CASLRQGETQYF. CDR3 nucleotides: TGTGCCAGCCTGAGGCAGGGTGAGACCCAGTACTTC.

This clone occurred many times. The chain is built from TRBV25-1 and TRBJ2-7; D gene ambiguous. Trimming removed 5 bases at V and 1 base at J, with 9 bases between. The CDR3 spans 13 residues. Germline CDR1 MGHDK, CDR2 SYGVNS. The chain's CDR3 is CASSIAGSYEQYF. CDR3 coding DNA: TGTGCCAGCAGTATAGCTGGGTCCTACGAGCAGTACTTC.

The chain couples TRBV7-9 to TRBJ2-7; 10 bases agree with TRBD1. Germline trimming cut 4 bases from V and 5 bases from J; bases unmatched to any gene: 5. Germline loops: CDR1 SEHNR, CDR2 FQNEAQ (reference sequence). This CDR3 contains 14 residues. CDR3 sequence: CASSSGQGRDEQYF. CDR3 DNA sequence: TGTGCCAGCAGCTCGGGACAGGGGAGGGACGAGCAGTACTTC.

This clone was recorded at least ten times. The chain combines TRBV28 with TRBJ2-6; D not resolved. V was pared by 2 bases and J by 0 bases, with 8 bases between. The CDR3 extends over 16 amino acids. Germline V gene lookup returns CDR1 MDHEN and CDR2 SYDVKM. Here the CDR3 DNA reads TGTGCCAGCAGTTTAGGCGGACCCTCTGGGGCCAACGTCCTGACTTTC. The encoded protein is CASSLGGPSGANVLTF.

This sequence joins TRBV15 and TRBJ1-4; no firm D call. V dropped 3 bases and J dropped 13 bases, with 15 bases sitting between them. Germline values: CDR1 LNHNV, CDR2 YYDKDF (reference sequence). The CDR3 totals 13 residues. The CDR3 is CATSSRASDGLFF. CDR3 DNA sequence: TGTGCCACCAGCAGTCGGGCTTCTGACGGACTGTTTTTT.

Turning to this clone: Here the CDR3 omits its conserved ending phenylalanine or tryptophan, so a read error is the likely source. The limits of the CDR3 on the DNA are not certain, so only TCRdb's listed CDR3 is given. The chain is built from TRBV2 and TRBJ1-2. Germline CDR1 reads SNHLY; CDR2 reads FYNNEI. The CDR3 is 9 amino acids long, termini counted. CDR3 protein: CASGPPAKI.

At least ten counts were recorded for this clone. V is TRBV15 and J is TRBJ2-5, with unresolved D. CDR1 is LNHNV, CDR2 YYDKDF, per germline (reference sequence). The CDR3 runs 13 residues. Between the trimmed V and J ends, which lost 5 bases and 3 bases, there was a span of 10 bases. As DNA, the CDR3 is TGTGCCACCAGCTCTCGACGGGAAGAGACCCAGTACTTC. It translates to CATSSRREETQYF.

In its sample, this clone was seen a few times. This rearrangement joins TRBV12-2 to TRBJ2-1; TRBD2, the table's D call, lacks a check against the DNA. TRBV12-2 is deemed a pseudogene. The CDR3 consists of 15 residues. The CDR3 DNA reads TGTGCAAGTCGCTTAGTCTTATGGCGGGAATGTGAGCAGTTCTTC. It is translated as CASRLVLWRECEQFF.

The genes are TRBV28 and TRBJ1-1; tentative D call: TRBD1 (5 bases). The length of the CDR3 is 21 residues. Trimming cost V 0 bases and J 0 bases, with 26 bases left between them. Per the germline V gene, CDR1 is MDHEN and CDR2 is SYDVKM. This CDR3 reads CASSLCTGNFGLRFMNTEAFF. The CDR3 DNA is TGTGCCAGCAGTTTATGCACAGGCAACTTCGGTCTCCGATTCATGAACACTGAAGCTTTCTTT.

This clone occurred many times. CDR3 in amino acids: CASSPSGSTDTQYF. The CDR3 DNA sequence: TGTGCCAGCAGTCCAAGCGGGAGCACAGATACGCAGTATTTT. The J gene is TRBJ2-3, the V gene TRBV28, with D tentatively TRBD2 (6 bases). Germline values: CDR1 MDHEN, CDR2 SYDVKM. This CDR3 is built from 14 residues. Trimming removed 5 bases from V and 0 bases from J, with 9 bases in between.

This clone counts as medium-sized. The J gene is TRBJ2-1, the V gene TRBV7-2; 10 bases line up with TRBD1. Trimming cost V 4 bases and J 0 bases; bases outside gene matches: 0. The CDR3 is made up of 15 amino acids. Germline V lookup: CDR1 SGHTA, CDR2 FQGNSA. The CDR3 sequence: CASSWDRGSYNEQFF. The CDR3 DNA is TGTGCCAGCAGCTGGGACAGGGGCTCCTACAATGAGCAGTTCTTC. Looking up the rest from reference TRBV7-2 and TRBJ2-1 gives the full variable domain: GAGVSQSPSNKVTEKGKDVELRCDPISGHTALYWYRQSLGQGLEFLIYFQGNSAPDKSGLPSDRFSAERTGGSVSTLTIQRTQQEDSAVYLCASSWDRGSYNEQFFGPGTRLTVL.

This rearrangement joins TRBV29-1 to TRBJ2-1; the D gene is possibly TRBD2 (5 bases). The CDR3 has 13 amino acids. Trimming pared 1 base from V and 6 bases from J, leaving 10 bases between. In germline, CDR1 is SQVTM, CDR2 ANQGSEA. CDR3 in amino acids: CSVEVLVLNEQFF. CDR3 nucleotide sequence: TGCAGCGTTGAAGTACTAGTTCTCAATGAGCAGTTCTTC.

The DNA of the CDR3 is TGTGCCAGCAGTTTAAGGTCAGGGGATCAGCCCCAGCATTTT. Translation: CASSLRSGDQPQHF. The rearrangement uses TRBV27 and TRBJ1-5; weak D call: TRBD1 (6 bases). V was shortened by 2 bases and J by 5 bases, with 10 bases between the two germline ends. Looked up from germline, CDR1 is MNHEY and CDR2 is SMNVEV (reference sequence). The CDR3 has 14 residues.

The DNA for the CDR3 is TGTGCCAGCAGCTTAGGTGATTCCTACGAGCAGTACTTC. This codes for CASSLGDSYEQYF. The chain joins TRBV7-6 to TRBJ2-7; D call uncertain. Trimming removed 1 base at V and 1 base at J, with 5 bases between. The CDR3 extends over 13 amino acids. The germline V gene has CDR1 SGHVS and CDR2 FNYEAQ.

The CDR3 spells CASSKRVMGSTEAFF. CDR3 nucleotides: TGCGCCAGCAGCAAACGCGTGATGGGGAGTACTGAAGCTTTCTTT. The rearrangement links TRBV5-1 to TRBJ1-1; unclear D gene. This CDR3 is 15 amino acids long. Germline assignment: CDR1 SGHRS and CDR2 YFSETQ. The germline V and J ends were trimmed by 4 bases and 5 bases, with 18 bases remaining between them. Full variable domain (outside the CDR3, taken from reference TRBV5-1 and TRBJ1-1): KAGVTQTPRYLIKTRGQQVTLSCSPISGHRSVSWYQQTPGQGLQFLFEYFSETQRNKGNFPGRFSGRQFSNSRSEMNVSTLELGDSALYLCASSKRVMGSTEAFFGQGTRLTVV.

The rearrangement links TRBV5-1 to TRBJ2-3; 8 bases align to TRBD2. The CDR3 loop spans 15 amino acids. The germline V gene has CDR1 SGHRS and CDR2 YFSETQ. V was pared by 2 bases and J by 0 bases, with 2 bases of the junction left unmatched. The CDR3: CASSFSGISTDTQYF. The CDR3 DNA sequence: TGCGCCAGCAGCTTTAGCGGGATTAGCACAGATACGCAGTATTTT.

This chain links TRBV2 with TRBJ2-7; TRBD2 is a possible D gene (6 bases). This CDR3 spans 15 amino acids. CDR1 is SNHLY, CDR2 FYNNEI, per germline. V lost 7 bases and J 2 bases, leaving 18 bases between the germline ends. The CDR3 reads CASKSAGRPTYEQYF. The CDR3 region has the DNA TGTGCCAGCAAGTCGGCGGGAAGGCCGACCTACGAGCAGTACTTC.

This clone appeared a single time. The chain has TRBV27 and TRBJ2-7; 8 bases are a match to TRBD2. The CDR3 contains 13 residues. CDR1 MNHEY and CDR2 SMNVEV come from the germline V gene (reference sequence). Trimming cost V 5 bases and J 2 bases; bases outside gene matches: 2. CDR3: CASSVSGAYEQYF. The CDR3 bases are TGTGCCAGCAGTGTTAGCGGGGCCTACGAGCAGTACTTC.

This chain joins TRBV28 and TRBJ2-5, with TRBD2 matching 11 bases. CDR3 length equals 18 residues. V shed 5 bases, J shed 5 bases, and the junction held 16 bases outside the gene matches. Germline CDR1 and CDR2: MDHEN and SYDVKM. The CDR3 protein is CASSPWGGLAGPGETQYF. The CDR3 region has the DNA TGTGCCAGCAGTCCATGGGGCGGACTAGCGGGTCCGGGGGAGACCCAGTACTTC.

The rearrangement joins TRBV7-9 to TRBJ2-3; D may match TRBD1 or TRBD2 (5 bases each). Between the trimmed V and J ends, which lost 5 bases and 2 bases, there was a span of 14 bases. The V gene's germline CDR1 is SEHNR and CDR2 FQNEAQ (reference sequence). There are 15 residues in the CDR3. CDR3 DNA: TGTGCCAGCAGCACAGGACTTACGAACACAGATACGCAGTATTTT. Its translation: CASSTGLTNTDTQYF.